This paragraph reports one TCR beta chain. The assay was immunoSEQ multiplex PCR, and TCRdb's table has in-frame clones only and misses some. In the table there are some 86,000 clones, around 92% of which are singletons. This sample was taken from a study of T cell responses to AZD1222 COVID-19 vaccine. V was cut by 5 bases and J by 0 bases, with 14 bases left in between. The germline CDR1 and CDR2 sequences are SGHRS and YFSETQ. This CDR3 region has 16 residues. The chain recombines TRBV5-1 with TRBJ2-2, with no clear D. The starting material was peripheral blood, obtained on day 0 of AZD1222 vaccination. This clonotype originated in an adult in good health. CDR3 DNA sequence: TGCGCCAGCAGTACTCTCCTTCCCTCGAACACCGGGGAGCTGTTTTTT. It is translated as CASSTLLPSNTGELFF.